Below are 8 T cell receptor beta chains sequenced from a single sample in a study of long-term antiretroviral therapy in people with HIV. An immunoSEQ assay, version v3.0, was performed at survey level. Here immunoSEQ multiplex PCR was the method, and the copy in TCRdb shows in-frame clones only, minus some. The data hold around 32,000 clones, with 75% to 90% observed a single time. The source was unsorted PBMCs, collected 3.2 years before starting antiretroviral therapy. These receptors originate from a man aged 50 to 60 with HIV.

The chain carries TRBV11-2 and TRBJ1-2; the D is unclear. The CDR3 runs 13 residues. CDR1 and CDR2 (germline): SGHAT, FQNNGV. Trimming removed 4 bases from V and 3 bases from J, with 9 bases in between. The CDR3 loop reads CASSSSVDYGYTF. Here the CDR3 DNA reads TGTGCCAGCAGCTCAAGCGTAGACTATGGCTACACCTTC.

The V and J genes are TRBV6-1 and TRBJ1-5; D gene unclear. Trimming left V 8 bases short and J 0 bases short, with 14 bases between. Germline assignment: CDR1 MNHNS and CDR2 SASEGT. This CDR3 has 15 amino acids. The CDR3 sequence is CASAMDGLSNQPQHF. The CDR3 nucleotides read TGTGCCAGCGCAATGGACGGCCTTAGCAATCAGCCCCAGCATTTT.

The chain recombines TRBV10-3 with TRBJ2-7, with 8 bases aligning to TRBD1. This CDR3 spans 14 amino acids. Germline values: CDR1 ENHRY, CDR2 SYGVKD. Unmatched junction bases numbered 10, after V lost 7 bases and J lost 5 bases. CDR3 amino acids: CAITPRTGLDEQYF. For the CDR3, the DNA is TGTGCCATCACCCCCCGGACAGGGTTGGACGAGCAGTACTTC.

The V and J genes are TRBV19 and TRBJ1-1; TRBD1 is a possible D gene (5 bases). Looked up from germline, CDR1 is LNHDA and CDR2 is SQIVND (reference sequence). Between the trimmed V and J ends, which lost 4 bases and 5 bases, there was a span of 26 bases. This CDR3 spans 18 amino acids. CDR3 coding DNA: TGTGCCAGTAGTACCCAACTAGCGGGGGGTCCTCGGGGGACTGAAGCTTTCTTT. It specifies CASSTQLAGGPRGTEAFF.

The rearrangement joins TRBV5-5 to TRBJ2-7; D might be TRBD1 or TRBD2, each matching 7 bases. The CDR3 is 16 residues long. The V gene's germline CDR1 is SGHKS and CDR2 YYEKEE (reference sequence). V shed 4 bases and J shed 0 bases, with 17 bases lying between them. Here the CDR3 reads CASSMGGTASSYEQYF. Here the CDR3 DNA reads TGTGCCAGCAGCATGGGGGGGACAGCGAGCTCCTACGAGCAGTACTTC. Filled out from reference TRBV5-5 and TRBJ2-7, the complete variable domain reads DAGVTQSPTHLIKTRGQQVTLRCSPISGHKSVSWYQQVLGQGPQFIFQYYEKEERGRGNFPDRFSARQFPNYSSELNVNALLLGDSALYLCASSMGGTASSYEQYFGPGTRLTVT.

The chain has TRBV7-2 and TRBJ1-5, with 9 bases matching TRBD1. The length of the CDR3 is 17 residues. With 3 bases clipped from V and 5 bases from J, the junction kept 11 bases outside the gene matches. CDR1 and CDR2 from the germline V gene are SGHTA and FQGNSA. CDR3 in DNA: TGTGCCAGCAGCTTGACCTACGGGACAGGGTATGATCAGCCCCAGCATTTT. This sequence encodes CASSLTYGTGYDQPQHF.

The chain uses TRBV10-3 and TRBJ1-1; weak D call: TRBD1 (5 bases). Trimming removed 1 base from V and 11 bases from J, with 14 bases in between. Germline assignment: CDR1 ENHRY and CDR2 SYGVKD. This CDR3 region has 13 residues. CDR3 sequence (DNA): TGTGCCATCAGTGAGTTGGGGTTCAACAGGGCTTTCTTT. Its translation: CAISELGFNRAFF.

The chain has TRBV6-5 and TRBJ2-5, with a possible D match to TRBD1 (5 bases). The CDR3 is 15 amino acids. The germline V gene encodes CDR1 MNHEY and CDR2 SVGAGI. Trimming took off 6 bases at V and 5 bases at J, with 19 bases between the two ends. This CDR3 is CASSIEPQDPETQYF. The CDR3 DNA reads TGTGCCAGCAGCATCGAACCACAGGACCCGGAGACCCAGTACTTC.